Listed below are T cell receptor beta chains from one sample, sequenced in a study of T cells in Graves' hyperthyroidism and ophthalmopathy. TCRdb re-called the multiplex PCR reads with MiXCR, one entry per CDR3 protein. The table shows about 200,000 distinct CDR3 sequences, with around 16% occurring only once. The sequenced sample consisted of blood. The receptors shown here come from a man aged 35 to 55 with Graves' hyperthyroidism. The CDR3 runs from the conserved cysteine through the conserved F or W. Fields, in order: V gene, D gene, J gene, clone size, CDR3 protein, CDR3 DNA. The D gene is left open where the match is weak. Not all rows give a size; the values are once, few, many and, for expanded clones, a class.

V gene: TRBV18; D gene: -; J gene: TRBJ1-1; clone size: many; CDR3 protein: CASSPRAGMNTEAFF; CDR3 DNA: TGTGCCAGCTCCCCGAGGGCAGGCATGAACACTGAAGCTTTCTTT
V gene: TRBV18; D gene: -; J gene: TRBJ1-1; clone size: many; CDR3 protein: CASSSRGGTEAFF; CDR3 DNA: TGTGCCAGCTCTTCAAGGGGCGGCACTGAAGCTTTCTTT
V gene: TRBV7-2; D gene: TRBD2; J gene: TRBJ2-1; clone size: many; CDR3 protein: CASSFDSGGPNEQFF; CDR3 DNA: TGTGCCAGCAGCTTTGATAGCGGGGGGCCCAATGAGCAGTTCTTC
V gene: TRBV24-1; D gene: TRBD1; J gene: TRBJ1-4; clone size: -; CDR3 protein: CATSEADRGNEKLFF; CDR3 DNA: TGTGCCACCAGTGAGGCGGACAGGGGTAATGAAAAACTGTTTTTT
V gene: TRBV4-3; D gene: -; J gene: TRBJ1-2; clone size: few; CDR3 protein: CASSQDLARGENYGYTF; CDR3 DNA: TGCGCCAGCAGCCAAGATCTCGCTAGGGGCGAAAACTATGGCTACACCTTC
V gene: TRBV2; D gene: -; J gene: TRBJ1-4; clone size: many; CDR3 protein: CASTNPEGLSEKLFF; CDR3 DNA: TGTGCCAGCACCAACCCGGAGGGACTCTCCGAAAAACTGTTTTTT
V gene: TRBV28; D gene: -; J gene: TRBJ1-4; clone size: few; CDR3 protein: CASSQAATNEKLFF; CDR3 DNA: TGTGCCAGCAGCCAAGCTGCAACTAATGAAAAACTGTTTTTT
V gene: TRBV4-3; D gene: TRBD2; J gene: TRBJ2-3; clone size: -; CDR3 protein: CASSQGKAGMGTDTQYF; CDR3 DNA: TGCGCCAGCAGCCAAGGGAAAGCGGGGATGGGCACAGATACGCAGTATTTT
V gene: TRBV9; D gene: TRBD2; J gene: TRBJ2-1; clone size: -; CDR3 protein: CASSVGGGAIHEQFF; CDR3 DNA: TGTGCCAGCAGCGTAGGCGGGGGGGCCATACATGAGCAGTTCTTC
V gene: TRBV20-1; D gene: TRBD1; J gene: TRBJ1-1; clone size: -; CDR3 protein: CSARDRDRGLAEAFF; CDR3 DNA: TGCAGTGCTAGAGATCGGGACAGGGGGCTTGCTGAAGCTTTCTTT
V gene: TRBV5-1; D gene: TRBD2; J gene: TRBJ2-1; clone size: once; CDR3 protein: CASSFLTSGGNEQFF; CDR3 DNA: TGTGCCAGCAGCTTCTTGACTAGCGGGGGGAATGAGCAGTTCTTC
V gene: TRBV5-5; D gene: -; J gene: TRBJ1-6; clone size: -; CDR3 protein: CASSYDSDSGSPLHF; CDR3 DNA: TGTGCCAGCAGTTATGACAGTGACTCTGGTTCACCCCTCCACTTT
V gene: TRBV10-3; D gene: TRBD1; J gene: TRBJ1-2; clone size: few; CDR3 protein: CAIRPGTGDGYTF; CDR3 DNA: TGTGCCATCAGACCCGGGACAGGGGATGGCTACACCTTC
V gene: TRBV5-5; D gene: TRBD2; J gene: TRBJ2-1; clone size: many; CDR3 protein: CASSRTSGPPGYEQFF; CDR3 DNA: TGTGCCAGCAGCAGAACTAGCGGACCCCCAGGTTATGAGCAGTTCTTC
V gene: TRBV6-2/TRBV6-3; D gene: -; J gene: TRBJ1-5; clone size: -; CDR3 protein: CASNFRVGDGPQHF; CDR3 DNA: TGTGCCAGCAATTTCCGGGTGGGAGATGGGCCCCAGCATTTT
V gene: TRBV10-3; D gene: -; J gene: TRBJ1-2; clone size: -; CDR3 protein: CAISGRRAGYGYTF; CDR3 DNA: TGTGCCATCAGTGGCCGCAGGGCTGGCTATGGCTACACCTTC
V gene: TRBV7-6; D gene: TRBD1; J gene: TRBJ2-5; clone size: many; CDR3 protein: CASGPGTGVGETQYF; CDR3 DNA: TGTGCCAGCGGCCCCGGGACAGGGGTAGGAGAGACCCAGTACTTC
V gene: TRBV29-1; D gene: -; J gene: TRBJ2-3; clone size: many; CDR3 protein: CSVGGARDTQYF; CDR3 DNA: TGCAGCGTTGGGGGGGCCCGAGATACGCAGTATTTT
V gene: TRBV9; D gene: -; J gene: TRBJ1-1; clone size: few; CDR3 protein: CASSPSRVPGTEAFF; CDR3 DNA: TGTGCCAGCAGCCCCTCCCGAGTGCCAGGCACTGAAGCTTTCTTT
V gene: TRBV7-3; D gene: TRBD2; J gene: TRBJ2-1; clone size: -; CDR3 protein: CASSRLAGGGYNEQFF; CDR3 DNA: TGTGCCAGCAGCCGACTAGCGGGGGGGGGATACAATGAGCAGTTCTTC
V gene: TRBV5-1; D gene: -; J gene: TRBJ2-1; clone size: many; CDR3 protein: CASSLAPSWNEQFF; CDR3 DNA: TGCGCCAGCAGCTTGGCACCCTCGTGGAATGAGCAGTTCTTC
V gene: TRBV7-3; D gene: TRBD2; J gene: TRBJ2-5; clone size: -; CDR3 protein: CASRATGTSLEETQYF; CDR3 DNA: TGTGCCAGCAGGGCAACCGGGACTAGTCTCGAAGAGACCCAGTACTTC
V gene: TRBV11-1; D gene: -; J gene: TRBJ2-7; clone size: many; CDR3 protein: CASSRLGGSYEQYF; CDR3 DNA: TGTGCCAGCAGCCGTCTGGGAGGATCCTACGAGCAGTACTTC
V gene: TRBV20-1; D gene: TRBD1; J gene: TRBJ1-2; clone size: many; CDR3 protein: CSATRTGRGGGYTF; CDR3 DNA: TGCAGTGCTACTCGGACAGGCCGAGGGGGTGGCTACACCTTC
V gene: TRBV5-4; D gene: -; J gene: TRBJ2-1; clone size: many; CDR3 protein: CASSSTDSGFNEQFF; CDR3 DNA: TGTGCCAGCAGCTCTACGGACAGCGGATTTAATGAGCAGTTCTTC
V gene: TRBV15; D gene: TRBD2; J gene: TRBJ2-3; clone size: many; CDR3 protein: CATSTRLAPDTQYF; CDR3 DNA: TGTGCCACCAGCACCCGACTAGCCCCAGATACGCAGTATTTT
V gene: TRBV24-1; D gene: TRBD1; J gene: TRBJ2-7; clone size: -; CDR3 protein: CATSRGTGYDEQYF; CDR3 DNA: TGTGCCACCAGTCGAGGGACAGGGTATGACGAGCAGTACTTC
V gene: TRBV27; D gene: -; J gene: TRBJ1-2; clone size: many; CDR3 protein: CASSARAGSYGYTF; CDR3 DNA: TGTGCCAGCAGCGCCAGGGCTGGATCCTATGGCTACACCTTC